This T cell receptor (beta chain) came from a study of stem cell transplantation in POMP-related autoinflammatory disease. Study-wide context: The study hypothesized thymoproteasome defects skew the TRB repertoire via impaired CD8+ selection. Pre-transplant patients had naive-skewed CD4+ T cells and few CD8+ T cells.

This clone was counted only a few times. The antigen is not known. Sequencing used immunoSEQ multiplex PCR; TCRdb keeps in-frame clones, though not all of them. The sample carries some 11,000 clones, approximately 86% recorded once. Per the germline V gene, CDR1 is SGHRS and CDR2 is YFSETQ. The CDR3 is 14 amino acids. The V gene lost 2 bases and the J gene lost 6 bases, with 14 bases spanning the gap. Whole-study results and caveats: A trend toward lower repertoire diversity and greater clonality appeared in every analyzed T-cell subset of PRAID patients. Patients with PRAID showed a restricted number of unique TRB V-J gene pairings.

PRAID featured immunodeficiency plus autoinflammation. The rearrangement uses TRBV5-1 and TRBJ1-1; possible D gene TRBD1, 5 bases. Here the sequenced sample was CD8+ T cells from PBMCs, taken before stem cell transplantation. This clonotype originated in a human donor with POMP-related autoinflammation and immune dysregulation (PRAID). CDR3 nucleotides: TGCGCCAGCAGCTTCGAGGGGCGCGGGGCTGAAGCTTTCTTT. Its translation is CASSFEGRGAEAFF.